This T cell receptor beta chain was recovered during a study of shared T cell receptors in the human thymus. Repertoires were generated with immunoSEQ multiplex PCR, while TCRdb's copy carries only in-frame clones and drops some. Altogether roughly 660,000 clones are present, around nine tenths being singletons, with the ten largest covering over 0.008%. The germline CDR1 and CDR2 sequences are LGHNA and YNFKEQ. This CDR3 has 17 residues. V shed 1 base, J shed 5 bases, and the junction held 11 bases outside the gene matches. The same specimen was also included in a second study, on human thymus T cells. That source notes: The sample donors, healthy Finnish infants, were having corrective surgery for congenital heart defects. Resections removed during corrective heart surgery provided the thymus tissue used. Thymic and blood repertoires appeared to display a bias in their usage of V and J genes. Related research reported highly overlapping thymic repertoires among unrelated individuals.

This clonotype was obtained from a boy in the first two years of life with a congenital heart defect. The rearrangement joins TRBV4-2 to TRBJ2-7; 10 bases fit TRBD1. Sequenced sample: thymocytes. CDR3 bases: TGTGCCAGCAGCCAAGCTATTCGGGGACAGGGGACCCACGAGCAGTACTTC. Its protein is CASSQAIRGQGTHEQYF.